This T cell receptor (beta chain) was obtained from a study of regulatory T cells in long-lasting Graves disease. Study at large: Over 5 years of antithyroid drugs plus positive TSH receptor antibodies defined persistent Graves' disease.

CDR3 regions were amplified by Arm-PCR using iRepertoire HTBI primers to build TCR beta libraries. Each CDR3 protein gets one entry after TCRdb re-called the multiplex PCR reads with MiXCR. The table has about 470,000 distinct CDR3 sequences, 20% to 25% seen once. V was clipped by 4 bases and J by 3 bases, with 17 bases between them. CDR3 length: 15 residues. Germline lookup yields CDR1 SGHRS and CDR2 YFSETQ. Time point given: persistent/refractory GD, antithyroid drugs over 5 years with positive TRAb. Extracted RNA from PBMCs served as the source of the TCR library. The chain couples TRBV5-1 to TRBJ2-7, with TRBD1 as a possible D gene (5 bases). The specimen comprised peripheral blood mononuclear cells (PBMCs), sampled when the disease was refractory, from a patient treated with antithyroid drugs. This sequence originates from a female donor with Graves disease. This CDR3 reads CASSAVSGPLYEQYF. In DNA, the CDR3 is TGCGCCAGCAGCGCGGTTTCAGGGCCTCTCTACGAGCAGTACTTC.